Listed below are T cell receptor beta chains from one sample, sequenced in a study of monozygotic twins with inflammatory bowel disease. TCRdb derives one entry per CDR3 protein from the 5' RACE reads, leaving out DNA. The sample totals more than 350,000 distinct CDR3 sequences. Sequenced input: blood. All receptors derive from a human donor with ulcerative colitis or Crohn's disease, or a healthy co-twin of an affected twin (not recorded which). The CDR3 runs from the conserved cysteine through the conserved F or W. Fields, in order: J gene, V gene, CDR3 length, CDR3 protein.

J: TRBJ2-2
V: TRBV29-1
length: 18
CDR3: CSVEGRGTGGLNTGELFF

J: TRBJ2-1
V: TRBV28
length: 15
CDR3: CASSIPGQSYNEQFF

J: TRBJ2-3
V: TRBV20-1
length: 17
CDR3: CSATSWAGKWVTDTQYF

J: TRBJ2-5
V: TRBV20-1
length: 14
CDR3: CSASQGLDPETQYF

J: TRBJ2-1
V: TRBV20-1
length: 13
CDR3: CSARYRALNEQFF

J: TRBJ1-5
V: TRBV19
length: 14
CDR3: CASDFRDHNQPQHF

J: TRBJ2-3
V: TRBV15
length: 15
CDR3: CATSRVSGTSDTQYF

J: TRBJ1-1
V: TRBV5-5
length: 16
CDR3: CASSSAGSWRVTEAFF

J: TRBJ1-2
V: TRBV18
length: 14
CDR3: CASSHTSEGDGHTF

J: TRBJ2-3
V: TRBV24-1
length: 15
CDR3: CATSDPQGRLDTQYF

J: TRBJ1-6
V: TRBV3-1
length: 16
CDR3: CASSQDRGAYNSPLHF

J: TRBJ2-1
V: TRBV5-1
length: 14
CDR3: CASSPRPRDNEQFF

J: TRBJ2-1
V: TRBV28
length: 17
CDR3: CASSLRSGLDVWDEQFF

J: TRBJ2-1
V: TRBV12-3/TRBV12-4
length: 16
CDR3: CASSLLGGGLKNEQFF

J: TRBJ2-1
V: TRBV18
length: 14
CDR3: CASSINPDWDEQFF

J: TRBJ2-7
V: TRBV20-1
length: 12
CDR3: CSGQGGTYEQYF

J: TRBJ2-1
V: TRBV5-1
length: 12
CDR3: CASSLTANEQFF

J: TRBJ2-1
V: TRBV6-5
length: 16
CDR3: CASSYPGTGPKGEQFF

J: TRBJ2-3
V: TRBV20-1
length: 11
CDR3: CSASHTDTQYF

J: TRBJ2-3
V: TRBV4-2
length: 16
CDR3: CASSRTSGGGTDTQYF

J: TRBJ2-7
V: TRBV11-2
length: 14
CDR3: CASSFKDLSSEQYF

J: TRBJ2-2
V: TRBV19
length: 16
CDR3: CASRDSAMANTGELFF

J: TRBJ2-7
V: TRBV5-1
length: 14
CDR3: CASSFSGVSYEQYF

J: TRBJ2-7
V: TRBV30
length: 11
CDR3: CAWSSSYEQYF

J: TRBJ2-1
V: TRBV19
length: 14
CDR3: CASSLGVGINEQFF

J: TRBJ2-2
V: TRBV4-3
length: 15
CDR3: CASSQEAQNTGELFF

J: TRBJ2-2
V: TRBV19
length: 14
CDR3: CASSRQDSTGELFF

J: TRBJ1-6
V: TRBV19
length: 13
CDR3: CASLDRRGSPLHF

J: TRBJ1-1
V: TRBV30
length: 14
CDR3: CAWSPGTLKPEAFF

J: TRBJ1-2
V: TRBV20-1
length: 18
CDR3: CSARDGRVGTGTNYGYTF

J: TRBJ2-1
V: TRBV7-2
length: 14
CDR3: CASSLRPGFDEQFF

J: TRBJ2-5
V: TRBV5-1
length: 15
CDR3: CASSPGAGLQETQYF

J: TRBJ2-5
V: TRBV6-5
length: 14
CDR3: CASSWGSYQETQYF

J: TRBJ2-7
V: TRBV5-1
length: 14
CDR3: CASSLGHQSYEQYF

J: TRBJ2-2
V: TRBV6-1
length: 17
CDR3: CASRLASSGGVTGELFF

J: TRBJ1-1
V: TRBV5-1
length: 16
CDR3: CASSLEGRRADTEAFF

J: TRBJ2-2
V: TRBV4-1
length: 19
CDR3: CASSQGTSGGIANTGELFF

J: TRBJ1-4
V: TRBV28
length: 14
CDR3: CASSRGGTNEKLFF

J: TRBJ2-4
V: TRBV5-1
length: 14
CDR3: CASSFGTGINIQYF

J: TRBJ2-6
V: TRBV7-8
length: 19
CDR3: CASRFTGNLGASGANVLTF

J: TRBJ1-2
V: TRBV12-3/TRBV12-4
length: 12
CDR3: CASSGRIYGYTF

J: TRBJ1-1
V: TRBV3-1
length: 13
CDR3: CASSQLGSTEAFF

J: TRBJ2-1
V: TRBV11-3
length: 16
CDR3: CASSFSSGASYNEQFF

J: TRBJ1-2
V: TRBV28
length: 15
CDR3: CASSSETGPGYGYTF

J: TRBJ1-5
V: TRBV5-1
length: 16
CDR3: CASSFEQERGNQPQHF

J: TRBJ1-4
V: TRBV20-1
length: 11
CDR3: CSARAREKLFF

J: TRBJ2-1
V: TRBV3-1
length: 17
CDR3: CASRPGGGLAQMDEQFF

J: TRBJ2-1
V: TRBV5-1
length: 15
CDR3: CASSLTREKHNEQFF

J: TRBJ1-4
V: TRBV5-1
length: 14
CDR3: CASRPDRGRGKLFF